Listed here are 22 T cell receptor beta chains from one sample, sequenced in a study of glioma-infiltrating T cells after dendritic cell vaccination. TCRdb's copy holds only in-frame clones and misses some; the assay was immunoSEQ multiplex PCR. The sample has fewer than 50,000 clones; about 85% are singletons. Material: blood, obtained before dendritic cell vaccination. Every receptor here comes from a human donor with glioblastoma.

The chain has TRBV7-2 and TRBJ2-7, with 9 bases that match TRBD1. V lost 5 bases and J lost 6; bases outside the gene matches: 8. The CDR3 is made up of 14 amino acids. Per germline, CDR1 SGHTA and CDR2 FQGNSA. The CDR3 here is CASSQQGAGGEQYF. As DNA, the CDR3 is TGTGCCAGCAGCCAACAGGGGGCTGGTGGCGAGCAGTACTTC.

The V call is TRBV29-1, the J call TRBJ2-2; unclear D gene. Deletions cut 1 base from V and 4 bases from J, with 4 bases between. CDR3 size: 12 residues. Germline V gene data show CDR1 as SQVTM and CDR2 as ANQGSEA. CDR3 amino acids: CSVEVSTGELFF. For the CDR3, the DNA is TGCAGCGTTGAAGTCTCCACCGGGGAGCTGTTTTTT.

This clone was seen more than once but under ten times. The CDR3 region has the DNA TGCGCCAGCAGTGGAGGCGCAGGGGGCTGGGCCAAAAACATTCAGTACTTC. This gives the protein CASSGGAGGWAKNIQYF. This chain joins TRBV10-1 and TRBJ2-4; 8 nucleotides line up with TRBD1. V gave up 4 bases and J gave up 1 base; unmatched junction bases: 9. Per the germline V gene, CDR1 is WNHNN and CDR2 is SYGVQD (reference sequence). The CDR3 runs to 17 residues.

V and J are TRBV9 and TRBJ1-5; D uncertain. The CDR3 runs 14 residues. Germline loops: CDR1 SGDLS, CDR2 YYNGEE. V lost 0 bases and J 4 bases, leaving 8 bases between the germline ends. For the CDR3, the DNA is TGTGCCAGCAGCGTAGCGGGGTCTAATCAGCCCCAGCATTTT. Its protein product is CASSVAGSNQPQHF.

This clone was seen just once. The chain joins TRBV9 to TRBJ1-2; TRBD1 agrees at 7 bases. The V segment lost 0 bases and the J segment 7 bases; nucleotides outside the gene matches: 24. Per the germline V gene, CDR1 is SGDLS and CDR2 is YYNGEE. The CDR3 contains 20 residues. This chain's CDR3 is CASSVGFSLGRGRLPFGYTF. The DNA of the CDR3 is TGTGCCAGCAGCGTAGGTTTTTCATTGGGTAGGGGGCGCCTTCCCTTTGGCTACACCTTC.

The rearrangement uses TRBV7-8 and TRBJ2-2; 7 bases line up with TRBD1. This CDR3 comprises 15 residues. The V segment lost 2 bases and the J segment 2 bases; nucleotides outside the gene matches: 2. The germline V gene encodes CDR1 SGHVS and CDR2 FQNEAQ. The CDR3 DNA reads TGTGCCAGCAGCTTAAGGGGGCCCAACACCGGGGAGCTGTTTTTT. Translated: CASSLRGPNTGELFF.

This chain uses TRBV7-9 with TRBJ1-4; 10 nucleotides align to TRBD1. The germline V gene has CDR1 SEHNR and CDR2 FQNEAQ (reference sequence). V lost 5 bases and J lost 4; bases outside the gene matches: 4. CDR3 length: 15 residues. CDR3 sequence (DNA): TGTGCCAGCAGCCCCTGGACAGGGGGTAATGAAAAACTGTTTTTT. Protein sequence: CASSPWTGGNEKLFF.

In this sample, this clone turned up once. This sequence joins TRBV4-3 and TRBJ1-4, with D unresolved. Germline CDR1 reads LGHNA; CDR2 reads YSLEER. V was trimmed by 0 bases and J by 6 bases, leaving 17 bases between them. CDR3 length equals 17 residues. The CDR3 DNA is TGCGCCAGCAGCCAAGATAAAAACGCGGGCCTCCATGAAAAACTGTTTTTT. Translated: CASSQDKNAGLHEKLFF.

V is TRBV11-3 and J is TRBJ2-3, with 8 nucleotides matching TRBD2. Germline CDR1 reads SGHNT; CDR2 reads YENEEA. CDR3 length: 16 residues. V dropped 5 bases and J dropped 2; count of bases not matched to a gene: 9. In nucleotides, the CDR3 is TGTGCCAGCAGCCCCACGGGGGGGAAATTCACAGATACGCAGTATTTT. This gives the protein CASSPTGGKFTDTQYF.

The V and J genes are TRBV21-1 and TRBJ1-2; the D call of TRBD1 is as the table states it, not checked on the DNA. TRBV21-1 corresponds to a pseudogene. The CDR3 has 11 residues. CDR3 sequence reads: CARKQGSGYTF. The CDR3 coding sequence is TGTGCCAGAAAACAGGGAAGTGGCTACACCTTC.

The chain links TRBV7-3 to TRBJ2-3, with TRBD2 matching over 7 bases. With V trimmed by 1 base and J by 1 base, 5 bases remained unmatched. The CDR3 consists of 16 residues. Germline values: CDR1 SGHTA, CDR2 FQGTGA. The CDR3, as DNA: TGTGCCAGCAGCTTAATCAGCGGGATGGGCACAGATACGCAGTATTTT. Translated, it gives CASSLISGMGTDTQYF.

V usage is TRBV5-6 and J usage is TRBJ1-4, with 9 bases identical to TRBD1. The CDR3 length is 17 residues. Per germline, CDR1 SGHDT and CDR2 YYEEEE. The J segment lost 4 bases and the V segment lost 3 bases, leaving 10 bases of the junction unmatched. The CDR3 bases are TGTGCCAGCAGCTCCCCGGGACAGGGTATCGGTAATGAAAAACTGTTTTTT. Translated: CASSSPGQGIGNEKLFF.

J is TRBJ1-5 and V is TRBV12-5, with D possibly TRBD1 on 5 matching bases. Germline CDR1 LGHNT, CDR2 FRNRAP. With 10 bases removed from V and 3 bases from J, the gap between germline ends came to 22 bases. CDR3 size: 16 residues. DNA for the CDR3: TGTGCTATTGGGGGGGGTAAGTCGGGGATCAATCAGCCCCAGCATTTT. It encodes CAIGGGKSGINQPQHF.

This chain connects TRBV4-2 to TRBJ1-2; a possible D gene is TRBD1 (6 bases). Trimming removed 1 base from V and 4 bases from J, with 7 bases in between. CDR1 is LGHNA and CDR2 is YNFKEQ in the germline V gene. CDR3 size: 13 residues. The CDR3 nucleotides are TGTGCCAGCAGCCAAGGGACAGTCTATGGCTACACCTTC. Translation gives CASSQGTVYGYTF.

The gene calls are TRBV9 and TRBJ1-3; no firm D call. The CDR3 has 15 residues. Trimming stripped 3 bases from V and 0 bases from J, with 10 bases between. The germline V gene has CDR1 SGDLS and CDR2 YYNGEE. CDR3 loop: CASSASPVSGNTIYF. The CDR3 DNA is TGTGCCAGCAGCGCAAGCCCCGTCTCTGGAAACACCATATATTTT.

This clone was seen a few times. V is TRBV19 and J is TRBJ2-5; 8 bases map to TRBD1. With V trimmed by 7 bases and J by 5 bases, 12 bases remained unmatched. This CDR3 is built from 15 residues. Germline V gene data show CDR1 as LNHDA and CDR2 as SQIVND (reference sequence). The CDR3 bases are TGTGCCAGTACCCCCCGGGCAGGGGGCAGGGAGACCCAGTACTTC. Amino acids: CASTPRAGGRETQYF.

This rearrangement joins TRBV18 to TRBJ2-5; no definite D call. The CDR3 length is 10 residues. The V end was cut by 6 bases, the J end by 5 bases, with 4 bases between. Germline V gives CDR1 KGHSH, CDR2 LQKENI. The CDR3 DNA follows: TGTGCCAGCTCCCTGGAGACCCAGTACTTC. This translates into CASSLETQYF.

This rearrangement joins TRBV27 to TRBJ1-3; no definite D call. Between the trimmed V and J ends, which lost 0 bases and 4 bases, there was a span of 10 bases. Germline V gives CDR1 MNHEY, CDR2 SMNVEV (reference sequence). This CDR3 has 15 residues. CDR3 nucleotides: TGTGCCAGCAGTTTATCGTATAGTGCCGGAAACACCATATATTTT. Encoded protein: CASSLSYSAGNTIYF.

This sequence joins TRBV10-3 and TRBJ1-1; D perhaps matches TRBD1 (6 bases). Germline V gene data show CDR1 as ENHRY and CDR2 as SYGVKD. The CDR3 has 15 residues. The V gene lost 6 bases and the J gene lost 0 bases, with 14 bases spanning the gap. The CDR3 DNA follows: TGTGCCATCAGCCCAACAGGGACAATGAACACTGAAGCTTTCTTT. This encodes CAISPTGTMNTEAFF.

The genes are TRBV13 and TRBJ2-1; 11 bases match TRBD2. CDR3 length: 14 amino acids. Germline loops: CDR1 PRHDT, CDR2 FYEKMQ (reference sequence). V dropped 3 bases and J dropped 10; count of bases not matched to a gene: 5. The CDR3 coding sequence is TGTGCCAGCAGCTTGGCTAGCGGGGGGCGCGAGCAGTTCTTC. Encoded protein: CASSLASGGREQFF.

The count of this clone is one. The chain joins TRBV9 to TRBJ2-7; 9 bases map to TRBD2. The CDR3 extends over 15 amino acids. Germline CDR1 SGDLS, CDR2 YYNGEE. Losses at the gene ends were 0 bases for V and 6 bases for J; bases not matched to a gene: 7. CDR3: CASSVDGGGASEQYF. The CDR3, as DNA: TGTGCCAGCAGCGTAGACGGCGGGGGGGCCAGCGAGCAGTACTTC.

V is TRBV10-3 and J is TRBJ2-1; weak D call: TRBD2 (6 bases). V lost 11 bases, J lost 3 bases, and 17 bases lay in between. Germline V gives CDR1 ENHRY, CDR2 SYGVKD. The CDR3 runs 14 residues. CDR3 amino acids: CASRPGGYYNEQFF. In DNA form, the CDR3 reads TGTGCCTCGAGACCTGGAGGGTACTACAATGAGCAGTTCTTC.